Sequencing of this T cell receptor (beta chain) was carried out in a study of shared clonotypes between healthy human individuals. The length of the CDR3 is 17 residues. Germline V lookup: CDR1 LNHNV, CDR2 YYDKDF (reference sequence). The trim removed 3 bases at V and 0 bases at J, leaving 5 bases unmatched. In the authors' workflow: Owing to the provision of junction-only sequences devoid of quality scores by immunoSEQ, filtering differed. TCRdb keeps only in-frame clones here, not all; method: immunoSEQ multiplex PCR. V, J and clone size reflect that table, while D and trimming were determined from the DNA. The sample holds roughly 2.5 million clones; approximately 92% are singletons and the top ten take under 0.15%.

This sequence joins TRBV15 and TRBJ2-1, with TRBD2 identical over 10 bases. The sequenced material came from naive CD4+ T cells sorted from blood. Subset described: CD45RA+ positively selected. This receptor was taken from a man between 18 and 29 years old in good health. This CDR3 reads CATSRGPSGSSYNEQFF. In DNA form, the CDR3 reads TGTGCCACCAGCAGGGGTCCTAGCGGGAGCTCCTACAATGAGCAGTTCTTC.